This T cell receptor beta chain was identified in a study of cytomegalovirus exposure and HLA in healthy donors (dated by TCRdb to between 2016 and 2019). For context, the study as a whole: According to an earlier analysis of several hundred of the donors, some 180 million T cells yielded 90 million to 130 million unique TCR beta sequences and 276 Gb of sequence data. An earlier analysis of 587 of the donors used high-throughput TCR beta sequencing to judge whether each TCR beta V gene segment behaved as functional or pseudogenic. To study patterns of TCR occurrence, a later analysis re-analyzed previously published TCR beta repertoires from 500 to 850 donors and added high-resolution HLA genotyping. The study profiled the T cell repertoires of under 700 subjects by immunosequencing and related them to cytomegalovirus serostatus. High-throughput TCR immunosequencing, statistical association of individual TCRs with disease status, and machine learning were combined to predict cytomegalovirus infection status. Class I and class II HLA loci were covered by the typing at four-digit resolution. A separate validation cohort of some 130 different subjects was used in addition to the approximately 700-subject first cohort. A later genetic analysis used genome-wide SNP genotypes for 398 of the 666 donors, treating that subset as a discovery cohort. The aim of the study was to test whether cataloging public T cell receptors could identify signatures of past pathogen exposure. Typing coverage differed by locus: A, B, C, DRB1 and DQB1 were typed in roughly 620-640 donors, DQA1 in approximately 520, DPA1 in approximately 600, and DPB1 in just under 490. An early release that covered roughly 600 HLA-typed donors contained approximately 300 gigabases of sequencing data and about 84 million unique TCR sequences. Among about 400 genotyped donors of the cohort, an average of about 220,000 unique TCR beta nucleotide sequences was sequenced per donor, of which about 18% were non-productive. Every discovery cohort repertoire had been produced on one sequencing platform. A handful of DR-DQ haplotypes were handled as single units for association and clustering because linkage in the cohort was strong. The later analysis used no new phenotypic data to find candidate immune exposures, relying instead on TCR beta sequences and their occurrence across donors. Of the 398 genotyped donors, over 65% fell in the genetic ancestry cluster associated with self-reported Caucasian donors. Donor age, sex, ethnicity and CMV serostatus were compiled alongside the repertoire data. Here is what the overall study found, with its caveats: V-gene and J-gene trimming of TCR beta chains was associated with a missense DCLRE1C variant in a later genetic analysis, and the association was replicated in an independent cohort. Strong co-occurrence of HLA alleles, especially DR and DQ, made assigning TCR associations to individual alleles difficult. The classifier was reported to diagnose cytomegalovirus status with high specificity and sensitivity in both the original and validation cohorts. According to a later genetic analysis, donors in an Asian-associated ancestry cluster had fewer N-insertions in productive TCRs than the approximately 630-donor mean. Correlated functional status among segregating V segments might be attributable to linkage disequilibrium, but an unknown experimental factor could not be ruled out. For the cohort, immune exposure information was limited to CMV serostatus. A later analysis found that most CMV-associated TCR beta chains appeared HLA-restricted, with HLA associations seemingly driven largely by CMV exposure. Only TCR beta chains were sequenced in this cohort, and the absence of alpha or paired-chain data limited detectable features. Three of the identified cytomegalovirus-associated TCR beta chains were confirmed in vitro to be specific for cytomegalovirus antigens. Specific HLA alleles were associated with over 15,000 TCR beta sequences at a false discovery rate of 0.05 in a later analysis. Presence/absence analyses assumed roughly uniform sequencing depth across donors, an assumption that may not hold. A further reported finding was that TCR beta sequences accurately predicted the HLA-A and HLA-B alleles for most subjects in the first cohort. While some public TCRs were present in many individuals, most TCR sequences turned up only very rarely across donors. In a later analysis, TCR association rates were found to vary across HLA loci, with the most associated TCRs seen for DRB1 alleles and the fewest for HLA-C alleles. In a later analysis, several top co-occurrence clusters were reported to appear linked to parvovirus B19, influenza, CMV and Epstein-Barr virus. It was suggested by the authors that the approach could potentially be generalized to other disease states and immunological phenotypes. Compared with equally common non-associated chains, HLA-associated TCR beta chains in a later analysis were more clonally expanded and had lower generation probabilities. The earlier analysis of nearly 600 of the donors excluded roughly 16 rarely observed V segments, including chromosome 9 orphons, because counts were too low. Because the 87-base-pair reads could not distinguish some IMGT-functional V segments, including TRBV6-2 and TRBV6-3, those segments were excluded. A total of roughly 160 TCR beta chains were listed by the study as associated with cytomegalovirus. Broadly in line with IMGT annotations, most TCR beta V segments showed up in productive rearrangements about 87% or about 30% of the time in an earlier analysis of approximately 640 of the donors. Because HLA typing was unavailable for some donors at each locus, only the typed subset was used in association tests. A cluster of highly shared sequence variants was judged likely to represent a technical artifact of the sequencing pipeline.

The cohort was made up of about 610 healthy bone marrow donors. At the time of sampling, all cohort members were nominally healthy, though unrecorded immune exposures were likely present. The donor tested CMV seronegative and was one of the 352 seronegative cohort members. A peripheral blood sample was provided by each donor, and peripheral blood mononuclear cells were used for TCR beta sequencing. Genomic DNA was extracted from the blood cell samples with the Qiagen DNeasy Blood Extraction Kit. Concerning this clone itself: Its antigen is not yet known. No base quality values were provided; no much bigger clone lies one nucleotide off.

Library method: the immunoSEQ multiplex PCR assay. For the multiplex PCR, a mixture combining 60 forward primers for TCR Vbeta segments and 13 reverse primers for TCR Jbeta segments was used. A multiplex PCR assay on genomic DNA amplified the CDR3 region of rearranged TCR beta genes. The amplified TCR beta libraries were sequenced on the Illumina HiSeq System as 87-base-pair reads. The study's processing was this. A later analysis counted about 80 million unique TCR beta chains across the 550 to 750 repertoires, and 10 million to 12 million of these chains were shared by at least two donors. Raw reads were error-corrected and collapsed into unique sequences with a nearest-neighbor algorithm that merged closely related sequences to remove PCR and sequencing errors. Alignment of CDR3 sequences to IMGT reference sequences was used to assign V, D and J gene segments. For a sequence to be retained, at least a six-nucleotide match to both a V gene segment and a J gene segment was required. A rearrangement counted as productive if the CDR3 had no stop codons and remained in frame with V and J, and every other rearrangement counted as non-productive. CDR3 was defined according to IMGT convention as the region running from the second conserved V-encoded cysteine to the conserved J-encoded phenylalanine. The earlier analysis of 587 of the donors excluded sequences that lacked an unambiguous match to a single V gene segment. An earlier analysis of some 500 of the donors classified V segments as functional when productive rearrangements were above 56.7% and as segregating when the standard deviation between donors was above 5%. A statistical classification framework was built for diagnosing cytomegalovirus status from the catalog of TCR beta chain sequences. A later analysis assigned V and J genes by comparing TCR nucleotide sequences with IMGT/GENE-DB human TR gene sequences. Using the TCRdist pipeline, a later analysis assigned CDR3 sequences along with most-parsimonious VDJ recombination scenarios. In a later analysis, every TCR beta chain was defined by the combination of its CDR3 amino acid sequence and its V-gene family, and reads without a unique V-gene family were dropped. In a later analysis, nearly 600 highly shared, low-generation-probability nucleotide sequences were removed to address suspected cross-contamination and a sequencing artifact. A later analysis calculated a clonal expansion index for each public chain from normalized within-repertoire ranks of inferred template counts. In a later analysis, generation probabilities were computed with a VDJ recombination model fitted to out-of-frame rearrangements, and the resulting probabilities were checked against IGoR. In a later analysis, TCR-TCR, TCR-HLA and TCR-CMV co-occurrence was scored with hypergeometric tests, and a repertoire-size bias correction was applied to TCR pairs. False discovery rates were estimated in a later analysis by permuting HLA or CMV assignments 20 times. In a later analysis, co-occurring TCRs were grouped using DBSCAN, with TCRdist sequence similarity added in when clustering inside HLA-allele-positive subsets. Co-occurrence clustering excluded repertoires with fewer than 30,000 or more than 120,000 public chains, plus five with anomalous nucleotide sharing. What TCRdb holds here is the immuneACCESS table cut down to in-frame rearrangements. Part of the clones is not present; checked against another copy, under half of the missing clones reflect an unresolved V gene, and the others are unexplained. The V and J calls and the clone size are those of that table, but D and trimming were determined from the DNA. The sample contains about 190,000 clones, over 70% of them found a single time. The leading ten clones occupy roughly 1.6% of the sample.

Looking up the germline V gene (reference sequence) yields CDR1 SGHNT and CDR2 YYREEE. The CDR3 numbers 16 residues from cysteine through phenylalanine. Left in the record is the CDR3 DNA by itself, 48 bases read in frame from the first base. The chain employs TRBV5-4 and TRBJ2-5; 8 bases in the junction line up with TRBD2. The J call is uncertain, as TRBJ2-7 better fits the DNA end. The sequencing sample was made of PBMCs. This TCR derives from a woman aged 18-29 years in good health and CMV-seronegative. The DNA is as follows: TGTGCCAGCAGCTCCCGGAAAAGCGGGAGTACCTACGAGCAGTACTTC. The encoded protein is CASSSRKSGSTYEQYF.